These 21 T cell receptor beta chains share one sample of origin, sequenced in a study of OX40 agonist ivuxolimab in advanced cancers. The repertoire was sequenced with immunoSEQ multiplex PCR; TCRdb's copy has only in-frame clones and lacks some. The sample includes about 41,000 clones, more than 80% of them seen just once. The sequences come from CD4+ or CD8+ T cells sorted from blood, collected in a trial of the OX40 agonist ivuxolimab. These receptors were taken from an adult with an advanced solid tumor such as melanoma, head and neck, liver or kidney cancer.

The rearrangement joins TRBV11-3 to TRBJ2-2, with 11 bases lining up with TRBD2. Germline V gives CDR1 SGHNT, CDR2 YENEEA. This CDR3 region has 16 residues. V lost 6 bases to trimming and J lost 4 bases; unmatched junction nucleotides: 7. The CDR3, as DNA: TGTGCCAGCAGTTTTATAGCGGGGGGGACCACCGGGGAGCTGTTTTTT. Its translation is CASSFIAGGTTGELFF.

The gene calls are TRBV7-2 and TRBJ1-2, with 7 bases lining up with TRBD1. In germline, CDR1 is SGHTA, CDR2 FQGNSA. This CDR3 contains 13 residues. V shed 5 bases and J 6 bases; nucleotides not matched to a gene: 6. CDR3 coding DNA: TGTGCCAGCAGCGCGGACAGGAGGGATGGCTACACCTTC. Translation gives CASSADRRDGYTF.

This clone was recorded a few times. V usage is TRBV19 and J usage is TRBJ1-5; D is unclear. CDR1 and CDR2 (germline): LNHDA, SQIVND (reference sequence). The CDR3 totals 15 residues. The V end was cut by 1 base, the J end by 4 bases, with 11 bases between. The DNA of the CDR3 is TGTGCCAGTAGTATAGGTTCGGGAATTAATCAGCCCCAGCATTTT. It specifies CASSIGSGINQPQHF.

The table lists this clone with a count of one. The rearrangement uses TRBV6-1 and TRBJ2-4; D might be TRBD1 (5 bases). Germline V CDR1 and CDR2: MNHNS, SASEGT. The CDR3 length is 15 residues. V was cut by 6 bases and J by 2 bases, with 14 bases left in between. In DNA form, the CDR3 reads TGTGCCAGCAGCGCAGGGATAGGCACCAAAAACATTCAGTACTTC. Protein: CASSAGIGTKNIQYF.

The chain combines TRBV10-2 with TRBJ2-7; D is unresolved. Germline V gene lookup returns CDR1 WSHSY and CDR2 SAAADI. CDR3 size: 12 residues. Trimming shortened V by 8 bases and J by 3 bases, and 11 bases separated the two germline ends. CDR3 nucleotides: TGCGCCAGCCTGGACGGATACTACGAGCAGTACTTC. It yields the protein CASLDGYYEQYF.

This clone has just one count. J is TRBJ2-2 and V is TRBV19, with 13 bases aligning to TRBD2. V trimming: 3 bases; J trimming: 4 bases; junction bases outside the gene matches: 8. The CDR3 spans 18 residues. CDR1 is LNHDA and CDR2 is SQIVND in the germline V gene (reference sequence). The CDR3 DNA reads as TGTGCCAGTAGTATCGGACTAGCGGGGGAGTTTGCCACCGGGGAGCTGTTTTTT. Residues: CASSIGLAGEFATGELFF.

This clone appeared once. The rearrangement uses TRBV25-1 and TRBJ1-3; D gene unclear. The V and J ends lost 8 bases and 0 bases respectively, with 14 bases between them. This CDR3 comprises 15 residues. Per germline, CDR1 MGHDK and CDR2 SYGVNS. CDR3 loop: CASRKTGSSGNTIYF. CDR3 nucleotides: TGTGCCAGCCGAAAGACTGGAAGCTCTGGAAACACCATATATTTT.

The genes are TRBV29-1 and TRBJ2-7; possibly TRBD1 for D (6 bases). The CDR3 spans 14 residues. Trimming stripped 0 bases from V and 5 bases from J, with 14 bases between. The V gene's germline CDR1 is SQVTM and CDR2 ANQGSEA. The CDR3 spells CSVEDGRGGDEQYF. CDR3 nucleotides: TGCAGCGTTGAAGATGGGCGTGGGGGCGACGAGCAGTACTTC.

The chain is built from TRBV19 and TRBJ1-5; no clear D. Germline CDR1 and CDR2: LNHDA and SQIVND (reference sequence). The CDR3 has 14 amino acids. The V end was cut by 2 bases, the J end by 3 bases, with 8 bases between. In DNA form, the CDR3 reads TGTGCCAGTAGTATAAACCATAACAATCAGCCCCAGCATTTT. Translated, it gives CASSINHNNQPQHF.

The chain is built from TRBV6-5 and TRBJ2-6; D is undetermined. Germline values: CDR1 MNHEY, CDR2 SVGAGI. The CDR3 has 15 amino acids. The V end lost 6 bases, the J end lost 0 bases, and 9 bases lay between the germline ends. The CDR3 region has the DNA TGTGCCAGCAGACATAGAAACTCTGGGGCCAACGTCCTGACTTTC. This translates into CASRHRNSGANVLTF.

In this sample, this clone turned up once. The chain recombines TRBV5-1 with TRBJ1-1; D is unclear. Germline V gene data show CDR1 as SGHRS and CDR2 as YFSETQ. The CDR3 totals 13 residues. V lost 0 bases to trimming and J lost 4 bases, with 7 bases between them. The CDR3 DNA sequence: TGCGCCAGCAGCTTGGGCTTTCGCACTGAAGCTTTCTTT. Translated: CASSLGFRTEAFF.

V gene TRBV6-5 combines with J gene TRBJ2-2; the D gene is possibly TRBD2 (6 bases). Trimming took 5 bases from V and 5 from J, leaving 15 bases between them. CDR3 length: 15 residues. CDR1 MNHEY and CDR2 SVGAGI come from the germline V gene. The CDR3 DNA follows: TGTGCCAGCAGTACGGAGGGGCAGAGAACCGGGGAGCTGTTTTTT. Residues: CASSTEGQRTGELFF.

This clone was detected once. V gene TRBV9 combines with J gene TRBJ1-4; TRBD1 matches at 7 bases. This CDR3 contains 16 residues. Germline V gene lookup returns CDR1 SGDLS and CDR2 YYNGEE. The V gene end was trimmed by 4 bases and the J gene end by 4 bases; junction bases not matched to a gene: 10. The CDR3 spells CASSRDPGTDNEKLFF. As DNA, the CDR3 is TGTGCCAGCAGCCGTGATCCCGGGACAGATAATGAAAAACTGTTTTTT.

The chain combines TRBV5-4 with TRBJ1-1; D gene unclear. The germline CDR1 and CDR2 sequences are SGHNT and YYREEE (reference sequence). The V and J ends lost 3 bases and 7 bases respectively, with 16 bases between them. This CDR3 region has 14 residues. This CDR3 reads CASSWNLGDREAFF. CDR3 nucleotide sequence: TGTGCCAGCAGCTGGAACTTAGGTGACCGTGAAGCTTTCTTT.

The chain couples TRBV9 to TRBJ1-1, with 7 bases aligning to TRBD1. Looked up from germline, CDR1 is SGDLS and CDR2 is YYNGEE. V lost 4 bases and J lost 1; bases outside the gene matches: 7. The CDR3 runs 15 residues. This CDR3 reads CASSPPGQRNTEAFF. In DNA form, the CDR3 reads TGTGCCAGCAGCCCTCCGGGACAGCGGAACACTGAAGCTTTCTTT.

V usage is TRBV9 and J usage is TRBJ2-2, with D unclear. The CDR3 sequence is 12 residues long. Germline V lookup: CDR1 SGDLS, CDR2 YYNGEE. V lost 1 base and J lost 7, with 5 bases in between. The CDR3 spells CASSVINGELFF. The CDR3 nucleotides are TGTGCCAGCAGCGTAATCAACGGGGAGCTGTTTTTT.

The chain recombines TRBV7-3 with TRBJ2-2; tentative D call: TRBD1 (6 bases). Germline V CDR1 and CDR2: SGHTA, FQGTGA. The CDR3 is 14 amino acids. Trimming pared 4 bases from V and 6 bases from J, leaving 12 bases between. The CDR3 DNA sequence: TGTGCCAGCAGCTCGACAGGTGTCGCCGGGGAGCTGTTTTTT. This sequence encodes CASSSTGVAGELFF.

The chain links TRBV10-3 to TRBJ1-5; D is perhaps TRBD1 (5 bases). Germline V lookup: CDR1 ENHRY, CDR2 SYGVKD. The V end lost 2 bases, the J end lost 4 bases, and 9 bases lay between the germline ends. This CDR3 region has 14 residues. In nucleotides, the CDR3 is TGTGCCATCAGTGAGCAGGGTCCTAATCAGCCCCAGCATTTT. Translated, it gives CAISEQGPNQPQHF.

The J gene is TRBJ1-2, the V gene TRBV5-1; the D is unclear. V lost 0 bases and J lost 7, with 19 bases in between. Germline CDR1 is SGHRS and CDR2 is YFSETQ. The CDR3 is made up of 16 amino acids. CDR3 bases: TGCGCCAGCAGCTTGGTATACGCCTCGGGGTTGAGTGGCTACACCTTC. Its translation: CASSLVYASGLSGYTF. Based on the CDR3 plus reference TRBV5-1 and TRBJ1-2, the full variable domain is KAGVTQTPRYLIKTRGQQVTLSCSPISGHRSVSWYQQTPGQGLQFLFEYFSETQRNKGNFPGRFSGRQFSNSRSEMNVSTLELGDSALYLCASSLVYASGLSGYTFGSGTRLTVV.

The CDR3 bases are TGCGCCAGCAGCTTGGACAGGGCAAGCACTGAAGCTTTCTTT. Protein: CASSLDRASTEAFF. The genes are TRBV5-1 and TRBJ1-1, with TRBD1 as a possible D gene (6 bases). The CDR3 extends over 14 amino acids. With 0 bases removed from V and 4 bases from J, the gap between germline ends came to 10 bases. CDR1 and CDR2 from the germline V gene are SGHRS and YFSETQ.

The chain employs TRBV7-3 and TRBJ2-3; D is undetermined. From germline, CDR1 is SGHTA and CDR2 FQGTGA. Deletions cut 6 bases from V and 1 base from J, with 8 bases between. The CDR3 runs 13 residues. Here the CDR3 DNA reads TGTGCCAGCAGTCCGGGCCGCACAGATACGCAGTATTTT. Its translation is CASSPGRTDTQYF.